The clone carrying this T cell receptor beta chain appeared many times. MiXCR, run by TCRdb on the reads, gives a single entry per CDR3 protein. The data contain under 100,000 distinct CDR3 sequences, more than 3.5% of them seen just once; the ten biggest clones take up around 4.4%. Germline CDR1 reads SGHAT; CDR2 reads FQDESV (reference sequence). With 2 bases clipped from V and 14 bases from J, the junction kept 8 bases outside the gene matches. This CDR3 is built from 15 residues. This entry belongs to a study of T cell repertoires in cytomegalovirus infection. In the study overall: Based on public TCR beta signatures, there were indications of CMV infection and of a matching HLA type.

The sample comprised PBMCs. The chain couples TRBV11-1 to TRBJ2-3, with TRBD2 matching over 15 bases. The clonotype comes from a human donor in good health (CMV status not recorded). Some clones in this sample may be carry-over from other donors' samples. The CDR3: CASSLRGTSGGSTYF. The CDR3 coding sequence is TGTGCCAGCAGCTTACGCGGGACTAGCGGGGGGTCAACGTATTTT.